The 15 T cell receptor beta chains given below trace back to one sample, sequenced in a study of blood T cells in healthy people across ages (dated by TCRdb to 2014 to 2015). Library prep was done by 5' RACE. The reads were generated on an Illumina HiSeq 2500. A second PCR of roughly 6 to 11 cycles was run with a J-beta primer mix and a sample-barcoded 5' primer. TCRdb reanalyzed the raw reads on its own, using fastp at Q25 for trimming and MiXCR for clone calling, and kept in-frame beta chains. Records with the same CDR3 protein are collapsed into one entry carrying the most frequent genes and DNA. This sample lists about 800,000 distinct CDR3 sequences; 46% were detected once. Clones ranked in the top ten supply 15% to 20% of the sample. The specimen was blood. The source of these receptors is a man older than 75 in good health.

The V call is TRBV7-3, the J call TRBJ2-7; 7 bases map to TRBD2. The CDR3 sequence is 15 residues long. Germline assignment: CDR1 SGHTA and CDR2 FQGTGA. Trimming at V came to 1 base and at J to 7 bases, leaving 10 bases not matched to a gene. Here the CDR3 reads CASSLIGLGYNEQYF. In DNA form, the CDR3 reads TGTGCCAGCAGCTTAATAGGACTAGGATACAATGAGCAGTACTTC.

In DNA form, the CDR3 reads TGCAGCGTTGAAAGGGGACTAGGACGCACAGATACGCAGTATTTT. Its protein product is CSVERGLGRTDTQYF. The chain carries TRBV29-1 and TRBJ2-3; 8 bases are a match to TRBD2. J was trimmed by 1 base and V by 2 bases; bases with no gene match: 5. The CDR3 spans 15 residues. Germline CDR1 reads SQVTM; CDR2 reads ANQGSEA.

V usage is TRBV30 and J usage is TRBJ2-1; the D is unclear. The germline V gene has CDR1 GTSNPN and CDR2 SVGIG (reference sequence). This CDR3 region has 15 residues. V was cut by 0 bases and J by 2 bases, with 11 bases left in between. Written as DNA, the CDR3 is TGTGCCTGGAGTGTACTGCAAATTCCCTACAATGAGCAGTTCTTC. Translating it yields CAWSVLQIPYNEQFF.

V and J are TRBV20-1 and TRBJ1-1, with a possible D match to TRBD1 (5 bases). CDR3 length: 14 residues. Germline V gene sequence: CDR1 DFQATT, CDR2 SNEGSKA (reference sequence). Trimming stripped 0 bases from V and 3 bases from J, with 11 bases between. CDR3 amino acids: CSARDWQGYTEAFF. CDR3 DNA: TGCAGTGCTAGAGATTGGCAGGGCTACACTGAAGCTTTCTTT.

The rearrangement joins TRBV12-3 or TRBV12-4 to TRBJ2-7; unclear D gene. V was pared by 6 bases and J by 4 bases, with 16 bases between. This CDR3 comprises 14 residues. CDR3 coding DNA: TGTGCCAGCAGCGACCCTTTTGTAGGTTACGAGCAGTACTTC. Amino acids: CASSDPFVGYEQYF.

The chain carries TRBV4-3 and TRBJ2-7; no definite D call. Trimming left V 0 bases short and J 9 bases short, with 15 bases between. Germline V gene data show CDR1 as LGHNA and CDR2 as YSLEER. This CDR3 spans 14 amino acids. CDR3 bases: TGCGCCAGCAGCCAAGACCCCGGGCCGAATCTGCAGTACTTC. Its protein product is CASSQDPGPNLQYF.

The chain recombines TRBV14 with TRBJ2-1; TRBD1 matches at 8 bases. This CDR3 has 17 residues. The germline V gene has CDR1 SGHDN and CDR2 FVKESK. The V and J ends lost 0 bases and 2 bases, in that order; junction bases with no gene match: 6. The CDR3: CASSQEGQVFPYNEQFF. The CDR3 coding sequence is TGTGCCAGCAGCCAAGAGGGACAGGTGTTCCCCTACAATGAGCAGTTCTTC.

As for this clonotype: One end of the junction fails to match germline, which may point to a read error. The genes are TRBV7-6 and TRBJ2-1; TRBD2 matches at 8 bases. Per germline, CDR1 SGHVS and CDR2 FNYEAQ. CDR3 size: 14 residues. As DNA, the CDR3 is TGTGCCAGCAGCGTAGCAGCGGGAGAAAATGAGCAGTTCTTC. This translates into CASSVAAGENEQFF.

In DNA form, the CDR3 reads TGTGCCACTCCGGGAAACTGGTCCAATTCACCCCTCCACTTT. This encodes CATPGNWSNSPLHF. V is TRBV7-9 and J is TRBJ1-6; D is unresolved. Germline CDR1 SEHNR, CDR2 FQNEAQ (reference sequence). V gave up 10 bases and J gave up 7 bases, with 17 bases separating them. CDR3 length: 14 residues.

This clonotype has a handful of counts. The chain links TRBV20-1 to TRBJ2-7; TRBD2 agrees at 10 bases. The CDR3 length is 14 residues. V gave up 3 bases and J gave up 2 bases; unmatched junction bases: 4. CDR1 and CDR2 (germline): DFQATT, SNEGSKA (reference sequence). This CDR3 is CSARAGTSAYEQYF. As DNA, the CDR3 is TGCAGTGCTAGGGCCGGGACTAGCGCCTACGAGCAGTACTTC.

The chain recombines TRBV7-2 with TRBJ2-3, with 13 bases matching TRBD2. CDR1 and CDR2 from the germline V gene are SGHTA and FQGNSA. J was trimmed by 4 bases and V by 5 bases; bases with no gene match: 6. The CDR3 extends over 16 amino acids. As DNA, the CDR3 is TGTGCCAGCAGCCGTTCTGGGACTAGCGGGGCAGATACGCAGTATTTT. Translation gives CASSRSGTSGADTQYF.

This clonotype was seen many times. V usage is TRBV5-4 and J usage is TRBJ2-3; weak D call: TRBD1 (6 bases). The V end lost 5 bases, the J end lost 1 base, and 14 bases lay between the germline ends. This CDR3 region has 15 residues. Germline V CDR1 and CDR2: SGHNT, YYREEE (reference sequence). CDR3 amino acids: CASRNRDMGTDTQYF. The CDR3, as DNA: TGTGCCAGCAGAAACCGGGACATGGGCACAGATACGCAGTATTTT.

This clonotype has just a few counts. The V and J genes are TRBV12-3 or TRBV12-4 and TRBJ2-2; the D is unclear. This CDR3 spans 13 amino acids. Trimming took off 3 bases at V and 4 bases at J, with 6 bases between the two ends. CDR3 sequence (DNA): TGTGCCAGCAGTTTTGGGTCCACCGGGGAGCTGTTTTTT. This codes for CASSFGSTGELFF.

The rearrangement joins TRBV12-3 or TRBV12-4 to TRBJ1-4; unclear D gene. This CDR3 region has 11 residues. The V end lost 3 bases, the J end lost 7 bases, and 3 bases lay between the germline ends. The CDR3 reads CASSFVEKLFF. The CDR3 DNA follows: TGTGCCAGCAGTTTCGTTGAAAAACTGTTTTTT.

The chain joins TRBV7-3 to TRBJ2-3; unclear D gene. The germline V and J ends were trimmed by 7 bases and 2 bases, with 10 bases remaining between them. Germline assignment: CDR1 SGHTA and CDR2 FQGTGA. This CDR3 region has 13 residues. In DNA, the CDR3 is TGTGCCAGCACTCTCGGATACACAGATACGCAGTATTTT. Protein sequence: CASTLGYTDTQYF.